This entry lists 8 T cell receptor beta chains sequenced from one sample in a study of T-cell reconstitution after alpha-beta-depleted transplantation in children. This sample's TCRbeta library carried unique molecular identifier barcodes. A single record per CDR3 protein comes from TCRdb applying MiXCR to the PCR reads. The sample has 600,000 to 700,000 distinct CDR3 sequences, roughly 14% seen once. Sequencing used PBMCs, obtained before TCRalphabeta/CD19-depleted stem cell transplant. The source is a girl under 10 years old with congenital amegakaryocytic thrombocytopenia, due to receive a stem cell transplant.

In DNA form, the CDR3 reads TGCAGCGTTGAGCTGTTAGCCAAAAACATTCAGTACTTC. It is translated as CSVELLAKNIQYF. The chain combines TRBV29-1 with TRBJ2-4; D uncertain. The CDR3 is 13 amino acids. Germline CDR1 reads SQVTM; CDR2 reads ANQGSEA. Trimming pared 3 bases from V and 0 bases from J, leaving 6 bases between.

This clonotype came up a few times. The chain has TRBV5-1 and TRBJ1-1; 9 positions match TRBD1. CDR1 is SGHRS and CDR2 is YFSETQ in the germline V gene. CDR3 size: 14 residues. V trimming: 3 bases; J trimming: 3 bases; junction bases outside the gene matches: 3. The CDR3 DNA reads TGCGCCAGCAGCTCCCGGACAGGGGACACTGAAGCTTTCTTT. Residues: CASSSRTGDTEAFF. Looking up the rest from reference TRBV5-1 and TRBJ1-1 gives the full variable domain: KAGVTQTPRYLIKTRGQQVTLSCSPISGHRSVSWYQQTPGQGLQFLFEYFSETQRNKGNFPGRFSGRQFSNSRSEMNVSTLELGDSALYLCASSSRTGDTEAFFGQGTRLTVV.

The sample holds a few counts of this clonotype. The chain links TRBV7-9 to TRBJ2-2; TRBD2 matches 9 bases. Germline CDR1 and CDR2: SEHNR and FQNEAQ (reference sequence). Unmatched junction bases numbered 3, after V lost 3 bases and J lost 4 bases. The CDR3 is 15 amino acids. This CDR3 is CASSLLAGRTGELFF. The DNA of the CDR3 is TGTGCCAGCAGCTTGCTAGCGGGACGCACCGGGGAGCTGTTTTTT.

This clonotype appeared many times. The J gene is TRBJ2-7, the V gene TRBV20-1; 10 nucleotides agree with TRBD2. The V and J ends lost 5 bases and 4 bases, in that order; junction bases with no gene match: 8. CDR3 length: 14 residues. From germline, CDR1 is DFQATT and CDR2 SNEGSKA (reference sequence). CDR3 DNA: TGCAGTGCTTCTCCCGGGACTAGCGAATACGAGCAGTACTTC. The encoded protein is CSASPGTSEYEQYF.

This clonotype was detected many times. The chain carries TRBV5-1 and TRBJ2-7; 8 bases align to TRBD2. V lost 2 bases, J lost 2 bases, and 9 bases stayed unmatched. The CDR3 extends over 16 amino acids. CDR1 is SGHRS and CDR2 is YFSETQ in the germline V gene. CDR3 coding DNA: TGCGCCAGCAGCTTCGGGTCGTCGACTAGCGCCTACGAGCAGTACTTC. Its protein product is CASSFGSSTSAYEQYF.

The gene calls are TRBV25-1 and TRBJ2-1, with D possibly matching TRBD2 (5 bases). Germline CDR1 and CDR2: MGHDK and SYGVNS. Trimming shortened V by 1 base and J by 1 base, and 14 bases separated the two germline ends. There are 17 residues in the CDR3. The CDR3 sequence is CASSELGGSESYNEQFF. CDR3 coding DNA: TGTGCCAGCAGTGAATTAGGAGGTTCAGAATCCTACAATGAGCAGTTCTTC.

The chain has TRBV30 and TRBJ2-2; TRBD1 aligns across 9 bases. This CDR3 region has 14 residues. Germline CDR1 GTSNPN, CDR2 SVGIG (reference sequence). V lost 5 bases and J lost 6; bases outside the gene matches: 7. CDR3 in amino acids: CAWEQGAISGELFF. In DNA form, the CDR3 reads TGTGCCTGGGAACAGGGGGCGATATCCGGGGAGCTGTTTTTT.

This clonotype came up many times. This rearrangement joins TRBV27 to TRBJ1-6; no clear D. The germline CDR1 and CDR2 sequences are MNHEY and SMNVEV (reference sequence). V lost 6 bases and J lost 0, with 9 bases in between. The CDR3 has 15 residues. The CDR3 DNA follows: TGTGCCAGCAGCGGCCGGTACTCCTATAATTCACCCCTCCACTTT. Its translation: CASSGRYSYNSPLHF.